This TCR beta chain came from a study of shared clonotypes between healthy human individuals. Broader study findings: Rarefaction revealed incomplete sorted-subset sequencing despite large depth. Generation probabilities were higher for clonotypes shared across all four sorted-subset donors than for unshared ones.

Original methodology: Filtering of immunoSEQ junctional sequences could not match full-length read filtering. Sequencing was performed with immunoSEQ multiplex PCR; in TCRdb, only in-frame clones are kept and a portion is missing. V and J calls and clone size come straight from that table; D and trimming were deduced from the DNA. The table has some 2,000,000 clones, approximately 94% seen once. The germline gives CDR1 GTSNPN, CDR2 SVGIG (reference sequence). The CDR3 runs to 13 residues. V lost 2 bases, J lost 5 bases, and 13 bases lay in between. Points on this clone: Antigen: not known.

The split of CD4+ cells yielded CD45RA+ naive and CD45RA-negative memory subsets. This sequence joins TRBV30 and TRBJ2-7, with TRBD1 as a possible D gene (6 bases). This sequence originates from a man younger than 35 in good health. The specimen sequenced was naive CD4+ T cells sorted from blood. Noted subset: CD45RA+ positively selected. This CDR3 is CAWSWNRVDEQYF. CDR3 nucleotides: TGTGCCTGGAGTTGGAACAGGGTTGACGAGCAGTACTTC.